The 24 T cell receptor beta chains below come from one sample, sequenced in a study of blood T cell repertoires in COVID-19. The data were produced by immunoSEQ multiplex PCR, yet TCRdb's version contains in-frame clones alone and is incomplete. The data hold tens of thousands of clones, with 75% to 80% observed a single time. Sequenced sample: peripheral blood. These receptors were obtained from a human donor with active or convalescent COVID-19. The donor label of this sample is uncertain.

This clone was seen only once. The chain links TRBV6-6 to TRBJ2-7, with 8 bases identical to TRBD2. V lost 4 bases and J lost 2; bases outside the gene matches: 7. Germline CDR1 MNHNY, CDR2 SVGAGI (reference sequence). The CDR3 contains 15 residues. The CDR3 loop reads CASSSPLAEAYEQYF. The DNA for the CDR3 is TGTGCCAGCAGTTCTCCACTAGCGGAAGCCTACGAGCAGTACTTC.

The genes are TRBV5-1 and TRBJ1-6, with unresolved D. The V gene lost 3 bases and the J gene lost 11 bases, with 3 bases spanning the gap. Germline CDR1 and CDR2: SGHRS and YFSETQ. The CDR3 loop spans 10 amino acids. In nucleotides, the CDR3 is TGCGCCAGCAGCTCGGCACCCCTCCACTTT. Protein product: CASSSAPLHF.

The V call is TRBV2, the J call TRBJ1-5; D call uncertain. Germline CDR1 SNHLY, CDR2 FYNNEI. The CDR3 is 15 residues long. The V and J ends lost 5 bases and 2 bases respectively, with 13 bases between them. The DNA of the CDR3 is TGTGCCAGCAGTAACAGCCTTGGCGGCAATCAGCCCCAGCATTTT. This translates into CASSNSLGGNQPQHF.

This clone occurred once. This CDR3 reads CASSLARLTDTQYF. The CDR3 DNA is TGTGCCAGCAGCTTAGCGCGGCTCACAGATACGCAGTATTTT. The chain is built from TRBV11-3 and TRBJ2-3; no reliable D call. The CDR3 contains 14 residues. The V end lost 1 base, the J end lost 2 bases, and 7 bases lay between the germline ends. Germline CDR1 is SGHNT and CDR2 is YENEEA.

This rearrangement joins TRBV11-1 to TRBJ2-5, with 8 bases identical to TRBD2. The CDR3 length is 13 residues. V shed 5 bases, J shed 5 bases, and the junction held 4 bases outside the gene matches. Germline V CDR1 and CDR2: SGHAT, FQDESV (reference sequence). The CDR3 loop is CASSSGSWETQYF. The DNA of the CDR3 is TGTGCCAGCAGCAGCGGGAGTTGGGAGACCCAGTACTTC. Filled out from reference TRBV11-1 and TRBJ2-5, the complete variable domain reads EAEVAQSPRYKITEKSQAVAFWCDPISGHATLYWYRQILGQGPELLVQFQDESVVDDSQLPKDRFSAERLKGVDSTLKIQPAELGDSAMYLCASSSGSWETQYFGPGTRLLVL.

This chain connects TRBV18 to TRBJ2-2, with a tentative D call TRBD2 (6 bases). V lost 2 bases and J 3 bases, leaving 7 bases between the germline ends. This CDR3 region has 14 residues. Per germline, CDR1 KGHSH and CDR2 LQKENI. CDR3: CASSPWRDTGELFF. Here the CDR3 DNA reads TGTGCCAGCTCACCATGGAGGGACACCGGGGAGCTGTTTTTT.

The genes are TRBV5-4 and TRBJ1-1; D is unclear. The germline gives CDR1 SGHNT, CDR2 YYREEE (reference sequence). The CDR3 is made up of 14 amino acids. V gave up 1 base and J gave up 2 bases, with 9 bases separating them. The CDR3 loop reads CASSLKRGNTEAFF. In DNA form, the CDR3 reads TGTGCCAGCAGCTTGAAACGGGGAAACACTGAAGCTTTCTTT.

The chain has TRBV23-1 and TRBJ2-5; D not certain. TRBV23-1 is flagged as an ORF with uncertain function. V was shortened by 0 bases and J by 1 base, with 9 bases between the two germline ends. There are 15 residues in the CDR3. The CDR3 DNA reads as TGCGCCAGCAGTCAATCCTTTCGCGTCCAAGAGACCCAGTACTTC. The encoded protein is CASSQSFRVQETQYF.

The V gene is TRBV21-1, the J gene TRBJ2-7; the table assigns TRBD2, which was not confirmed against the DNA. TRBV21-1 is a pseudogene. The CDR3 loop spans 16 amino acids. The CDR3: CASSAIRTSGNYEQYF. As DNA, the CDR3 is TGTGCCAGCAGCGCAATCCGGACTAGCGGGAACTACGAGCAGTACTTC.

The chain combines TRBV29-1 with TRBJ1-1; TRBD1 matches 7 bases. Trimming removed 3 bases from V and 0 bases from J; junction bases left unmatched: 1. CDR3 length: 13 residues. CDR1 is SQVTM, CDR2 ANQGSEA, per germline. CDR3 sequence: CSVDGTVNTEAFF. The CDR3 coding sequence is TGCAGCGTTGATGGGACAGTGAACACTGAAGCTTTCTTT.

The chain uses TRBV27 and TRBJ1-5; no definite D call. This CDR3 has 13 amino acids. V was pared by 0 bases and J by 7 bases, with 7 bases between. Per germline, CDR1 MNHEY and CDR2 SMNVEV (reference sequence). Here the CDR3 DNA reads TGTGCCAGCAGTTTATCATATGGCCAGCCCCAGCATTTT. As protein: CASSLSYGQPQHF.

The gene calls are TRBV9 and TRBJ1-3; D ambiguous. CDR3 length equals 15 residues. Germline CDR1 and CDR2: SGDLS and YYNGEE. The V gene lost 0 bases and the J gene lost 0 bases, with 7 bases spanning the gap. Written as DNA, the CDR3 is TGTGCCAGCAGCGTAGACACCTTCTCTGGAAACACCATATATTTT. Translated, it gives CASSVDTFSGNTIYF.

The V call is TRBV27, the J call TRBJ1-6; TRBD1 matches at 7 bases. The ends lost 11 bases at V and 16 bases at J; junction bases unmatched: 8. Per the germline V gene, CDR1 is MNHEY and CDR2 is SMNVEV (reference sequence). The CDR3 length is 10 residues. CDR3 in amino acids: CAVQGITLHF. CDR3 DNA sequence: TGTGCCGTACAGGGGATTACACTCCACTTT.

The chain carries TRBV11-3 and TRBJ2-2, with D maybe TRBD1 (6 bases). The length of the CDR3 is 18 residues. Germline CDR1 reads SGHNT; CDR2 reads YENEEA. The V and J ends lost 2 bases and 0 bases respectively, with 16 bases between them. For the CDR3, the DNA is TGTGCCAGCAGCTTATTGCCACCGGACAGAACGAACACCGGGGAGCTGTTTTTT. This sequence encodes CASSLLPPDRTNTGELFF.

The rearrangement uses TRBV10-3 and TRBJ2-1, with TRBD2 identical over 12 bases. Germline loops: CDR1 ENHRY, CDR2 SYGVKD. The CDR3 totals 14 residues. J lost 8 bases, V lost 6 bases, and 5 bases had no gene match. The CDR3 loop is CAIRTSGSVYEQFF. For the CDR3, the DNA is TGTGCCATCAGGACTAGCGGGAGCGTATATGAGCAGTTCTTC.

The chain links TRBV3-1 (or the pseudogene TRBV3-2) to TRBJ1-1; a weak D match, TRBD1 (5 bases). Germline CDR1 and CDR2: LGHDT and YNNKEL (reference sequence). V was shortened by 5 bases and J by 8 bases, with 12 bases between the two germline ends. The CDR3 runs 12 residues. The CDR3 loop is CASSFRGEEAFF. CDR3 coding DNA: TGTGCCAGCAGCTTTAGGGGTGAGGAAGCTTTCTTT.

The chain is built from TRBV28 and TRBJ2-5, with a possible D match to TRBD2 (6 bases). CDR3 length: 13 amino acids. Germline V CDR1 and CDR2: MDHEN, SYDVKM. Between the trimmed V and J ends, which lost 7 bases and 4 bases, there was a span of 13 bases. The CDR3 loop is CASIGGGVETQYF. The CDR3 nucleotides are TGTGCCAGCATTGGAGGAGGGGTAGAGACCCAGTACTTC. The variable domain in full, completed from reference TRBV28 and TRBJ2-5, reads DVKVTQSSRYLVKRTGEKVFLECVQDMDHENMFWYRQDPGLGLRLIYFSYDVKMKEKGDIPEGYSVSREKKERFSLILESASTNQTSMYLCASIGGGVETQYFGPGTRLLVL.

The chain combines TRBV5-1 with TRBJ2-7; a possible D gene is TRBD1 (5 bases). The V end lost 2 bases, the J end lost 3 bases, and 15 bases lay between the germline ends. Germline lookup yields CDR1 SGHRS and CDR2 YFSETQ. The length of the CDR3 is 15 residues. Written as DNA, the CDR3 is TGCGCCAGCAGCTTACGACAGTCGCCTCACTACGAGCAGTACTTC. Its protein product is CASSLRQSPHYEQYF.

The chain uses TRBV24-1 and TRBJ1-5; TRBD1 matches 9 bases. Germline assignment: CDR1 KGHDR and CDR2 SFDVKD. The ends lost 11 bases at V and 4 bases at J; junction bases unmatched: 2. CDR3 length equals 12 residues. The CDR3 loop reads CAIGQGNQPQHF. CDR3 coding DNA: TGTGCCATAGGACAGGGGAATCAGCCCCAGCATTTT.

J is TRBJ1-1 and V is TRBV11-1; 9 bases map to TRBD1. The V and J ends lost 5 bases and 4 bases, in that order; junction bases with no gene match: 5. Germline V CDR1 and CDR2: SGHAT, FQDESV (reference sequence). The CDR3 totals 14 residues. The CDR3 loop is CASSPGTGFTEAFF. The DNA of the CDR3 is TGTGCCAGCAGCCCCGGGACAGGGTTCACTGAAGCTTTCTTT.

This clone was detected only once. As DNA, the CDR3 is TGTGCCAGCAGCTCATTGACAGGGACGAAGGGGACCCAGTACTTC. Its translation: CASSSLTGTKGTQYF. The V and J genes are TRBV11-1 and TRBJ2-5; 7 nucleotides agree with TRBD1. The trim removed 4 bases at V and 7 bases at J, leaving 12 bases unmatched. The CDR3 covers 15 residues. CDR1 is SGHAT and CDR2 is FQDESV in the germline V gene (reference sequence). Complete variable domain (other parts from reference TRBV11-1 and TRBJ2-5): EAEVAQSPRYKITEKSQAVAFWCDPISGHATLYWYRQILGQGPELLVQFQDESVVDDSQLPKDRFSAERLKGVDSTLKIQPAELGDSAMYLCASSSLTGTKGTQYFGPGTRLLVL.

This clone was counted once. This chain links TRBV9 with TRBJ2-5; D uncertain. Germline assignment: CDR1 SGDLS and CDR2 YYNGEE. The V and J ends lost 0 bases and 2 bases respectively, with 20 bases between them. CDR3 length: 18 residues. This CDR3 reads CASSVAPAGPPIQETQYF. The CDR3 DNA reads as TGTGCCAGCAGCGTAGCTCCAGCAGGCCCCCCTATACAAGAGACCCAGTACTTC.

This clone has a single count. This chain joins TRBV5-1 and TRBJ2-7; D call uncertain. Germline-derived CDR1 and CDR2 are SGHRS and YFSETQ. The germline V and J ends were trimmed by 3 bases and 1 base, with 5 bases remaining between them. CDR3 length equals 12 residues. The CDR3 loop reads CASSSLSYEQYF. The CDR3 coding sequence is TGCGCCAGCAGCTCTCTTTCCTACGAGCAGTACTTC. The entire variable domain, with the rest obtained from reference TRBV5-1 and TRBJ2-7, is as follows: KAGVTQTPRYLIKTRGQQVTLSCSPISGHRSVSWYQQTPGQGLQFLFEYFSETQRNKGNFPGRFSGRQFSNSRSEMNVSTLELGDSALYLCASSSLSYEQYFGPGTRLTVT.

This clone is labeled medium-sized. This rearrangement joins TRBV27 to TRBJ2-7; possible D gene TRBD2, 6 bases. V was clipped by 5 bases and J by 1 base, with 12 bases between them. From germline, CDR1 is MNHEY and CDR2 SMNVEV (reference sequence). The length of the CDR3 is 14 residues. The CDR3 DNA sequence: TGTGCCAGCAGTGTTAGCGGAGCGTCCTACGAGCAGTACTTC. This translates into CASSVSGASYEQYF.